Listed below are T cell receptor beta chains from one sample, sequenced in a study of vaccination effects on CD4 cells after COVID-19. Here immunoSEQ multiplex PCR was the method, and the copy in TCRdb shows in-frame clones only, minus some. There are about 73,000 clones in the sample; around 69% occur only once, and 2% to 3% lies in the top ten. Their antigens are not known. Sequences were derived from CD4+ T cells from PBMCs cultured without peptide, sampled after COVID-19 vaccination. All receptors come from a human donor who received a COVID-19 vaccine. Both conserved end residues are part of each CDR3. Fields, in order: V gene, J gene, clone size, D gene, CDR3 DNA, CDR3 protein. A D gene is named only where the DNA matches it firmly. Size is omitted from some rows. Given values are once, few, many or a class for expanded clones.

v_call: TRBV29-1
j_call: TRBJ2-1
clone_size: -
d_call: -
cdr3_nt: TGCAGCGTCCAACGCGGGCCCGGCGATGAGCAGTTCTTC
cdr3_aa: CSVQRGPGDEQFF

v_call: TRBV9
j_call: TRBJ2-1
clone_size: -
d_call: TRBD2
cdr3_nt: TGTGCCAGCAGCGTAGAGGTTAGCGGGGGCTCGGCCCAGTTCTTC
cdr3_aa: CASSVEVSGGSAQFF

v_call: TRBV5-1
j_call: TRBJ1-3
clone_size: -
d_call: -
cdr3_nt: TGCGCCAGCAGCAGCCAGGGAATCGACTCTGGAAACACCATATATTTT
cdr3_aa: CASSSQGIDSGNTIYF

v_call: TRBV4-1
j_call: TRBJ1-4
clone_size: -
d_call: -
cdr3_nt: TGCGCCAGCGCGTGGGGGCCGACTAATGAAAAACTGTTTTTT
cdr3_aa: CASAWGPTNEKLFF

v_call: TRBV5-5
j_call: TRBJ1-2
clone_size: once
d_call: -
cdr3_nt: TGTGCCAGCAGCTTTCGGGGAGGGGATAATGGCTACACCTTC
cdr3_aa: CASSFRGGDNGYTF

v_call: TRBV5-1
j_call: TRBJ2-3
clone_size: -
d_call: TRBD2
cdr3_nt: TGCGCCAGCAGTCCTATACCGGGGGGGAGAACAGATACGCAGTATTTT
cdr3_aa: CASSPIPGGRTDTQYF

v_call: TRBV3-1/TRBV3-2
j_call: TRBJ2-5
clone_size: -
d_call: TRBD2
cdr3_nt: TGTGCCAGCAGCCGCAGACTAGCGGGGGGGCGAGAGACCCAGTACTTC
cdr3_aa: CASSRRLAGGRETQYF

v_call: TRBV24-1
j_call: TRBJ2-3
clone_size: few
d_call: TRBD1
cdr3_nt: TGTGCCACCAGTGCCGGGACAGGGCGCACAGATACGCAGTATTTT
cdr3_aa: CATSAGTGRTDTQYF

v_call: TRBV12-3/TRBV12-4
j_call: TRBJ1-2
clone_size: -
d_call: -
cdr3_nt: TGTGCCAGCAGCCTCAGGGCCGGCTATGGCTACACCTTC
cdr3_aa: CASSLRAGYGYTF

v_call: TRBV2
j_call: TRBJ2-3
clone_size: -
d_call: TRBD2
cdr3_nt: TGTGCCAGCAGTGTTGGTAGCGGGGTGAGCACAGATACGCAGTATTTT
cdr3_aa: CASSVGSGVSTDTQYF

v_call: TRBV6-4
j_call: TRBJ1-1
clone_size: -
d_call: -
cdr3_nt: TGTGCCAGCAGACCCCTGGGGACGGGAAGGACTGAAGCTTTCTTT
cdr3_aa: CASRPLGTGRTEAFF

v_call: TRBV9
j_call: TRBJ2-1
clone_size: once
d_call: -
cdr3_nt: TGTGCCAGCAGCGGCCAATCGGGGGAAAACTCCTACAATGAGCAGTTCTTC
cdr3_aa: CASSGQSGENSYNEQFF

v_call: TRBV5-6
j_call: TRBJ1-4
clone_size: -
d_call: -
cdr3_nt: TGTGCCAGCAGCTTGACAGGGACTGAAAAACTGTTTTTT
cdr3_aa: CASSLTGTEKLFF

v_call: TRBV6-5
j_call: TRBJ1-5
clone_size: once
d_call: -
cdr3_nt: TGTGCCAGCAGTTCCGACCATAGCAATCAGCCCCAGCATTTT
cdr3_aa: CASSSDHSNQPQHF

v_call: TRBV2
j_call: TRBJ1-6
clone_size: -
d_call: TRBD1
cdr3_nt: TGTGCCAGCAGTCGGGGGGAGGGGGACAGAAATTCACCCCTCCACTTT
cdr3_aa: CASSRGEGDRNSPLHF

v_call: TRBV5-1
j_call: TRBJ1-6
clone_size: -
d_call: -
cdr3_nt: TGCGCCAGCAGCTCGGAGGCAGGGGTATACTCACCCCTCCACTTT
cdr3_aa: CASSSEAGVYSPLHF

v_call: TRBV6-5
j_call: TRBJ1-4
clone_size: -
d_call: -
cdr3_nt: TGTGCCAGCACCCAGGGAGGGGCGTTTAATGAAAAACTGTTTTTT
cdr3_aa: CASTQGGAFNEKLFF

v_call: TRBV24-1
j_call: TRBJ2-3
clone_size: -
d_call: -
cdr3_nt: TGTGCCACCAGTGACTCTCTGGGGCAGGCGCAGTATTTT
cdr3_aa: CATSDSLGQAQYF

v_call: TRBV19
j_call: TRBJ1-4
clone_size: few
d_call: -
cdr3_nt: TGTGCCAGTAGTATCGCGGGGGCCAATGAAAAACTGTTTTTT
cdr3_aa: CASSIAGANEKLFF

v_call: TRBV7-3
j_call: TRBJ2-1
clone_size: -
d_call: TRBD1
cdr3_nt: TGTGCCAGCAGCACGGGACAGCTGTACAATGAGCAGTTCTTC
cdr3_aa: CASSTGQLYNEQFF

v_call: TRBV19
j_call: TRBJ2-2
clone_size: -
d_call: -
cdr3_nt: TGTGCCAGTAGTATAGGACAAACGAACACCGGGGAGCTGTTTTTT
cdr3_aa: CASSIGQTNTGELFF

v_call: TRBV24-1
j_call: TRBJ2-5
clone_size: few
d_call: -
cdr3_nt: TGTGCCACCAGTGATCCCCTAGAGACCCAGTACTTC
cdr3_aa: CATSDPLETQYF

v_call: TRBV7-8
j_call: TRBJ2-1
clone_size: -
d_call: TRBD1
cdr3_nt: TGTGCCAGCAGCTGGCAAAGGGGGCAGGCCAATGAGCAGTTCTTC
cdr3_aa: CASSWQRGQANEQFF

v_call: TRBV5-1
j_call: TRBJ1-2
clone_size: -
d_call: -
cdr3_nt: TGCGCCAGCAGCTTTTCAGGGCTCTATGGCTACACCTTC
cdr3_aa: CASSFSGLYGYTF

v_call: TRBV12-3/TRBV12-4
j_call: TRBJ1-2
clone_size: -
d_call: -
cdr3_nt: TGTGCCAGCAGTTTAGGTGGACGGGGCTACACCTTC
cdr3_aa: CASSLGGRGYTF

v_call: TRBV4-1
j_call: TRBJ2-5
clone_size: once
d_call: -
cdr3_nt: TGCGCCAGCAGCCACACCCCCCAGCCCCAGGGAACATTGGGGACCCAGTACTTC
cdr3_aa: CASSHTPQPQGTLGTQYF

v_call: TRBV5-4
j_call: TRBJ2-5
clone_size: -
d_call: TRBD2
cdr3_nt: TGTGCCAGCAGCTTGGGACTAGCGGGGGAAGAGACCCAGTACTTC
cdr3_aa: CASSLGLAGEETQYF

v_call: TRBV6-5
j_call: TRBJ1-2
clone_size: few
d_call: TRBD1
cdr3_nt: TGTGCCAGCAGTTACTCCCGACAGGGGGCTGGGTGGTACACCTTC
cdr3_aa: CASSYSRQGAGWYTF

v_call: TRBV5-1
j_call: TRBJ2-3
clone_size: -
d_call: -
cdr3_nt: TGCGCCAGCAGCTTGTCCGTGGCAGCTACGGCAGATACGCAGTATTTT
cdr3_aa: CASSLSVAATADTQYF

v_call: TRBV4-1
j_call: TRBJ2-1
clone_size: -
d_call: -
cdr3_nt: TGCGCCAGCAGCCAGCCTACCACTAGTCGGGGATTTCATGAGCAGTTCTTC
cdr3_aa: CASSQPTTSRGFHEQFF

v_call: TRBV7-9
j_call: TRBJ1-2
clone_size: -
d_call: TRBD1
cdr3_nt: TGTGCCAGCAGCAAATCCGGGACAGGGGGCGCTTATGGCTACACCTTC
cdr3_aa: CASSKSGTGGAYGYTF

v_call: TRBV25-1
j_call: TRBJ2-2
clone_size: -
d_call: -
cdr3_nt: TGTGCCAGCAGTGATGCGGGACACACGAACACCGGGGAGCTGTTTTTT
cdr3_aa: CASSDAGHTNTGELFF

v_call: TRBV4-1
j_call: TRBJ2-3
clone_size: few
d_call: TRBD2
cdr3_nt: TGCGCCAGCAGCGTCCCCAGCGGGGGGGACGCAGATACGCAGTATTTT
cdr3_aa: CASSVPSGGDADTQYF

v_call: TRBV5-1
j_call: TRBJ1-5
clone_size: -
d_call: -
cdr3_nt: TGCGCCAGCAGCTTTTCAGGGGATGGACAGCCCCAGCATTTT
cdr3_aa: CASSFSGDGQPQHF

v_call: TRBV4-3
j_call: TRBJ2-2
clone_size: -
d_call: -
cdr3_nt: TGCGCCAGCAGCCAAGATCCCTACACCGGGGAGCTGTTTTTT
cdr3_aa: CASSQDPYTGELFF

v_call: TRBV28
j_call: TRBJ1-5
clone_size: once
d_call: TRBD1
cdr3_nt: TGTGCCAGCAGTTTACCGGACAGGGACAATCAGCCCCAGCATTTT
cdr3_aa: CASSLPDRDNQPQHF

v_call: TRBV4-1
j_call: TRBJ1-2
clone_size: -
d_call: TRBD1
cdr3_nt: TGCGCCAGCAGCCAAGCACCGGGACAGAACTTCTATGGCTACACCTTC
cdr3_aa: CASSQAPGQNFYGYTF

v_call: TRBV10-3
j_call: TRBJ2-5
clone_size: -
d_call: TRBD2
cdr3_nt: TGTGCCATCAGTGAGTCGGCTAGCGGGGGCCTGTACCAAGAGACCCAGTACTTC
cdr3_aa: CAISESASGGLYQETQYF

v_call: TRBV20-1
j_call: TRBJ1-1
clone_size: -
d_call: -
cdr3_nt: TGCAGTGCTAGTCGGGGTTTAACTGAAGCTTTCTTT
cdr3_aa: CSASRGLTEAFF

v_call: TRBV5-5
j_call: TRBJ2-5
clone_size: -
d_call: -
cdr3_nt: TGTGCCAGCAGCCCTTACCGGACGGAGACCCAGTACTTC
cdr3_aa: CASSPYRTETQYF

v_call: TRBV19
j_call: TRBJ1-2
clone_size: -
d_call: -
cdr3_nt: TGTGCCAGTAGTGCAGGGGTCGATAACTATGGCTACACCTTC
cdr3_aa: CASSAGVDNYGYTF

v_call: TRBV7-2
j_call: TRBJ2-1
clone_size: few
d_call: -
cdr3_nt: TGTGCCAGCAGCTTAGCCCCCAATGAGCAGTTCTTC
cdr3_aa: CASSLAPNEQFF

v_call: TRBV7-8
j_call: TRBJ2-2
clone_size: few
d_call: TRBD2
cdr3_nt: TGTGCCAGCAGCTTAAAGGCGGGGGGGCCGGGCGGGGAGCTGTTTTTT
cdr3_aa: CASSLKAGGPGGELFF

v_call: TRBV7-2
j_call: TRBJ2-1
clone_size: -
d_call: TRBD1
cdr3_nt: TGTGCCAGCAGCTCCGGACAGGGAACCTACAATGAGCAGTTCTTC
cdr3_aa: CASSSGQGTYNEQFF

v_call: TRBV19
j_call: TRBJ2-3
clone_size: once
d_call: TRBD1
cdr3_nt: TGTGCCAGTGGCAAAGGGGGCCGTTTGACAGATACGCAGTATTTT
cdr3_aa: CASGKGGRLTDTQYF

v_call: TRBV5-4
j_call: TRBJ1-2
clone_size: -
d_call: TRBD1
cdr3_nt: TGTGCCAGCAGCTTGTTCGACAGGGACTATGGCTACACCTTC
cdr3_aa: CASSLFDRDYGYTF